Given below is one T cell receptor (beta chain) in context. Its antigen is unidentified. Germline CDR1 and CDR2: GTSNPN and SVGIG (reference sequence). There are 15 residues in the CDR3. Deletions cut 1 base from V and 4 bases from J, with 14 bases between. Primers: 60 Vbeta forward and 13 Jbeta reverse. Only in-frame clones appear in the TCRdb table, and some are missing; sequencing was by immunoSEQ multiplex PCR. The table has 150,000 to 200,000 clones, 65% to 80% seen once. The donors comprised healthy bone marrow donors. These data are taken from a study of cytomegalovirus exposure and HLA in healthy donors. Findings and caveats of the study: A later examination showed that TCR association rates differed by HLA locus, with DRB1 most and HLA-C fewest.

The specimen was PBMCs. The chain joins TRBV30 to TRBJ1-3; D gene unclear. The TCR originated in a woman aged 30 to 39 in good health and CMV-seronegative. The CDR3, as DNA: TGTGCCTGGAGTGCGAGCCTAGCCTGGGGAAACACCATATATTTT. This translates into CAWSASLAWGNTIYF.